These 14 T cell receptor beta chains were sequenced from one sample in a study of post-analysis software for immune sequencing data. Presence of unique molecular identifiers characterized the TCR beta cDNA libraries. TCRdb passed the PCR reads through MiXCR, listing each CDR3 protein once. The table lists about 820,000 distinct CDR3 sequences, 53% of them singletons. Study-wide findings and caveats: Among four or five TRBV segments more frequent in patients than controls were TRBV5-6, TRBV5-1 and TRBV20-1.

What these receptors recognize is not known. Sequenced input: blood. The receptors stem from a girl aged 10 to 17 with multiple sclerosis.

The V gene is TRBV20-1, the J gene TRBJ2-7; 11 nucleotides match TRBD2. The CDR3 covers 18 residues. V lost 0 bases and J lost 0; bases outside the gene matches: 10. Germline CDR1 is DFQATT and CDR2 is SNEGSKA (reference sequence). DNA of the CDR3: TGCAGTGCTAGAGATAGGAGGGGACTAGCGGAATTCTCCTACGAGCAGTACTTC. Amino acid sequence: CSARDRRGLAEFSYEQYF.

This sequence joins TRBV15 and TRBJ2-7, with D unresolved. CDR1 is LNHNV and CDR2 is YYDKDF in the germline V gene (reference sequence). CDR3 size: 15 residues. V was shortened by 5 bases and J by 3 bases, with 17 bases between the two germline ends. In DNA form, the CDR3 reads TGTGCCACCAGCTTTCAAAAAGCTGGGTTCTACGAGCAGTACTTC. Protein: CATSFQKAGFYEQYF. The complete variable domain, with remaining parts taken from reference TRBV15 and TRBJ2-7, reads DAMVIQNPRYQVTQFGKPVTLSCSQTLNHNVMYWYQQKSSQAPKLLFHYYDKDFNNEADTPDNFQSRRPNTSFCFLDIRSPGLGDTAMYLCATSFQKAGFYEQYFGPGTRLTVT.

This CDR3 reads CASSPDITQYF. In DNA, the CDR3 is TGTGCCAGCAGTCCCGATATTACGCAGTATTTT. The chain uses TRBV12-3 or TRBV12-4 and TRBJ2-3; no definite D call. V lost 5 bases and J 8 bases, leaving 8 bases between the germline ends. The CDR3 has 11 residues.

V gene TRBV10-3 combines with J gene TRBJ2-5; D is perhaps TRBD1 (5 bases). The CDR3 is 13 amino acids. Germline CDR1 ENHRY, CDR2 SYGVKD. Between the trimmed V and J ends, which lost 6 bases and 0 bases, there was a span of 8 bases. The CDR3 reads CAIRARDQETQYF. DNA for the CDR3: TGTGCCATCAGGGCCAGGGACCAAGAGACCCAGTACTTC.

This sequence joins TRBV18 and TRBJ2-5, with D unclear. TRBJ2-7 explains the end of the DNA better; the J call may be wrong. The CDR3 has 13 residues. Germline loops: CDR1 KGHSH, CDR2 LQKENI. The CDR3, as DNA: TGTGCCAGCTCACCATCGTCCGATAACGAGCAGTACTTC. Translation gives CASSPSSDNEQYF.

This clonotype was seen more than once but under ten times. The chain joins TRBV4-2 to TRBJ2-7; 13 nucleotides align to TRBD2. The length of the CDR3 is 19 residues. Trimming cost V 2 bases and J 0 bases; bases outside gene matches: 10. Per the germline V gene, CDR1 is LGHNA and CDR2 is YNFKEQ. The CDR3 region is CASSQWGTSGIQSSYEQYF. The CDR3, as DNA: TGTGCCAGCAGCCAATGGGGGACTAGCGGGATCCAGAGCTCCTACGAGCAGTACTTC.

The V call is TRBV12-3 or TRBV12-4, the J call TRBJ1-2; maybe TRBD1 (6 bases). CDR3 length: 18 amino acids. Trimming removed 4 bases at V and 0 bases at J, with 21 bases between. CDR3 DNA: TGTGCCAGCAGTTCCCTTTGGGGAGGAACAGGGTCTAACTATGGCTACACCTTC. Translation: CASSSLWGGTGSNYGYTF.

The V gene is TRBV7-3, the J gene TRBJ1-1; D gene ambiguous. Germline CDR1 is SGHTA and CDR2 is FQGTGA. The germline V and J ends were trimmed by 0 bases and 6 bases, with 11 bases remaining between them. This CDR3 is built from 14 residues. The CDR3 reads CASSLTVGDSEAFF. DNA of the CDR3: TGTGCCAGCAGCTTAACGGTAGGCGACTCTGAAGCTTTCTTT. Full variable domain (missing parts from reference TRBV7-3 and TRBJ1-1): GAGVSQTPSNKVTEKGKYVELRCDPISGHTALYWYRQSLGQGPEFLIYFQGTGAADDSGLPNDRFFAVRPEGSVSTLKIQRTERGDSAVYLCASSLTVGDSEAFFGQGTRLTVV.

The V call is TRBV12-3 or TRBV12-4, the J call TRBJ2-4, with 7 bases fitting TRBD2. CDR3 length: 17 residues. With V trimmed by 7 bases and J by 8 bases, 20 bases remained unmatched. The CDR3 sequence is CASNKLGGGRGQDIQYF. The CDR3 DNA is TGTGCCAGCAACAAACTTGGGGGGGGTCGCGGCCAAGACATTCAGTACTTC.

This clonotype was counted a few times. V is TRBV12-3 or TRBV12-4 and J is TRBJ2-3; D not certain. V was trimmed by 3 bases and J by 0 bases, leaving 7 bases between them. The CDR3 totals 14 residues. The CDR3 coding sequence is TGTGCCAGCAGTTTTGATGAGAGCACAGATACGCAGTATTTT. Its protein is CASSFDESTDTQYF.

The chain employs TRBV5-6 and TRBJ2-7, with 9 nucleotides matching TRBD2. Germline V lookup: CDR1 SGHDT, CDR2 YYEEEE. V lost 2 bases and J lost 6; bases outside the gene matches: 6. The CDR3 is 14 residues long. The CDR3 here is CASSFGLAGPEQYF. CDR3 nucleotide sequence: TGTGCCAGCAGCTTTGGGCTAGCGGGACCCGAGCAGTACTTC.

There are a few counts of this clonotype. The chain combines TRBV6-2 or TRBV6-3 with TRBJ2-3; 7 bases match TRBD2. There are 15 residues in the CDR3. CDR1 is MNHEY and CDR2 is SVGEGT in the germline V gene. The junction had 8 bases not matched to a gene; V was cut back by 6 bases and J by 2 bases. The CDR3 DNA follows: TGTGCCAGCAGCGTAGCGGGTACCATCACAGATACGCAGTATTTT. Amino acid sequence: CASSVAGTITDTQYF.

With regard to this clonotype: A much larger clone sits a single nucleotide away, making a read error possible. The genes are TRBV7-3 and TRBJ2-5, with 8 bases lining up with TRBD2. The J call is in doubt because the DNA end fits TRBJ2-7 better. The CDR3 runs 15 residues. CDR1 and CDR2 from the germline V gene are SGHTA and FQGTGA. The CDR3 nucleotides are TGTTCCAGCAGCTTAATCGGGGGGGAGGCCTACGAGCAGTACTTC. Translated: CSSSLIGGEAYEQYF.

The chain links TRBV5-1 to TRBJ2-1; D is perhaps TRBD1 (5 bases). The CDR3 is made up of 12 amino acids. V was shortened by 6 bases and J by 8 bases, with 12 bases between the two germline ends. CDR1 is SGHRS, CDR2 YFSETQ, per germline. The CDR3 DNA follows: TGCGCCAGCAAAGGGGTTCGGGATGAGCAGTTCTTC. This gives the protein CASKGVRDEQFF.